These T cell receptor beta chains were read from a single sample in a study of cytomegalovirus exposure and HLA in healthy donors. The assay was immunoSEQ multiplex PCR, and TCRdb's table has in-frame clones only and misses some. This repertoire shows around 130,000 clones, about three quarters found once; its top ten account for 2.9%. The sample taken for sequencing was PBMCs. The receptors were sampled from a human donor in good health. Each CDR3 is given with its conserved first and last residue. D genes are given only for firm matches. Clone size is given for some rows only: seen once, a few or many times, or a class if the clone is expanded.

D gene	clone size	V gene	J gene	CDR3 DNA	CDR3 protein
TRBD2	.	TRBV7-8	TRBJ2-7	TGTGCCAGCAGCTTAGCGCCTAGCGGCTCCTACGAGCAGTACTTC	CASSLAPSGSYEQYF
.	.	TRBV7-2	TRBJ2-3	TGTGCCAGCAGCTTAGCCGCTCTAGCAACAGATACGCAGTATTTT	CASSLAALATDTQYF
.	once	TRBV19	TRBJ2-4	TGTGCCAGTAGTATATCGCGCGAAAGCATTCAGTACTTC	CASSISRESIQYF
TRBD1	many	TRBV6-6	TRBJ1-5	TGTGCCAGCAGTTTCACAGGGGGCGACAATCAGCCCCAGCATTTT	CASSFTGGDNQPQHF
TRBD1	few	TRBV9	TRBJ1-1	TGTGCCAGCAGCGTTGGCACAGGGGGCAACACTGAAGCTTTCTTT	CASSVGTGGNTEAFF
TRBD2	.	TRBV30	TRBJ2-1	TGTGCCGGTCCGGGACTAGCGTCCAATGAGCAGTTCTTC	CAGPGLASNEQFF
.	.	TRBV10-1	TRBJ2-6	TGCGCCAGCAGACAGGGCTCTGGGGCCAACGTCCTGACTTTC	CASRQGSGANVLTF
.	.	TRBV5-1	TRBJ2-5	TGCGCCAGCAGCTTGAGGGTATCAACAGGCCAAGAGACCCAGTACTTC	CASSLRVSTGQETQYF
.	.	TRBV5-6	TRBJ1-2	TGTGCCAGCAGCCCTAACGGGGGGGTCCTATATGGCTACACCTTC	CASSPNGGVLYGYTF
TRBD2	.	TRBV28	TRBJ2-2	TGTGCCAGCAGTTTAGGTTTGGGACTAGCGGGGGGCCGGACCGGGGAGCTGTTTTTT	CASSLGLGLAGGRTGELFF
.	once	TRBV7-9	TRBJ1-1	TGTGCCAGCACCCTCGACACTGAAGCTTTCTTT	CASTLDTEAFF
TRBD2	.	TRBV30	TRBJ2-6	TGTGCCTGGAGTGCATCCTCGATGCTAGCGGGTGGCTCTGGGGCCAACGTCCTGACTTTC	CAWSASSMLAGGSGANVLTF
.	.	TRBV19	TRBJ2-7	TGTGCCACCCGCTCAGGCTACGAGCAGTACTTC	CATRSGYEQYF
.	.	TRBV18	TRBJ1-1	TGTGCCAGCTCACCTGTAGGGCGCGGGACTGAAGCTTTCTTT	CASSPVGRGTEAFF
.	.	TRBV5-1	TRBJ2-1	TGCGCCAGCAGCGTGGGACCGCGGAGCTCCTACAATGAGCAGTTCTTC	CASSVGPRSSYNEQFF
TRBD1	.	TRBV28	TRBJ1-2	TGTGCCAGCAGACACCTACCGGACAGGGGAAGGGGCGGCTACACCTTC	CASRHLPDRGRGGYTF
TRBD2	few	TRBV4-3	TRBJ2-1	TGCGCCAGCAGCCGCGAAGGGAGCGGGGTGAGGAATGAGCAGTTCTTC	CASSREGSGVRNEQFF
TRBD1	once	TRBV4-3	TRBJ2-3	TGCGCCAGCAGCCAATCATGGGACAGGTCCCAAGATACGCAGTATTTT	CASSQSWDRSQDTQYF
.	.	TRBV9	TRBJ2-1	TGTGCCAGCAGCGTAGGACAAACTCTCAATGAGCAGTTCTTC	CASSVGQTLNEQFF
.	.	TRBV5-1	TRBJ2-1	TGCGCCAGCAGCTGGGCCTTGATGACCTCCTACAATGAGCAGTTCTTC	CASSWALMTSYNEQFF
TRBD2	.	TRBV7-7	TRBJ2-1	TGTGCCAGCAGCTCGACTCGGACTAGCGGATACAATGAGCAGTTCTTC	CASSSTRTSGYNEQFF
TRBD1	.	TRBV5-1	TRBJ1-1	TGCGCCAGCAGCACCGGACAGGGAGGGACTGAAGCTTTCTTT	CASSTGQGGTEAFF
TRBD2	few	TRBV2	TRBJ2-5	TGTGCCACCAAAGGGGGCGGACTAGCGGAACAAGAGACCCAGTACTTC	CATKGGGLAEQETQYF
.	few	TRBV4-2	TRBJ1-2	TGTGCCAGCAGCCAAGATCTTGGGGCGGGCTACACCTTC	CASSQDLGAGYTF
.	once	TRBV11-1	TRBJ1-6	TGTGCCAGCAGTGGGGGGGTTGGACGTTCACCCCTCCACTTT	CASSGGVGRSPLHF
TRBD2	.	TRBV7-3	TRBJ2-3	TGTGCCAGCAGCTTATATGGTGATAGCGGGGGGGCGGTTACGCAGTATTTT	CASSLYGDSGGAVTQYF
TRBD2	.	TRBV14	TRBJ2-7	TGTGCCAGCAGCCTGCTAGCGGGGTTCGGCGAGCAGTACTTC	CASSLLAGFGEQYF
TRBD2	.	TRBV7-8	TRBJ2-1	TGTGCCAGCAGCTTACAGTATAGCGGGAGGGGGAGTGAGCAGTTCTTC	CASSLQYSGRGSEQFF
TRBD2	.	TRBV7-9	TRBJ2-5	TGTGCCAGCAGCGCTAGCGGGGCGCAAGAGACCCAGTACTTC	CASSASGAQETQYF
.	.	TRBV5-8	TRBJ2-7	TGTGCCAGCAGCTTGCGTTACTCTTCCTACGAGCAGTACTTC	CASSLRYSSYEQYF
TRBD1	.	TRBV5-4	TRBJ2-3	TGTGCCAGCAGCCTACCGGGACAGGGAATCACAGATACGCAGTATTTT	CASSLPGQGITDTQYF
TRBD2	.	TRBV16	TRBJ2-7	TGTGCCAGCAGCCATCCGGGACTAGCGGGGCCTTTTGATGCGGAGCAGTACTTC	CASSHPGLAGPFDAEQYF
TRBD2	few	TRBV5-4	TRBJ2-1	TGTGCCAGCAGCTTAGAAGCGGGAGGGCCGAATGAGCAGTTCTTC	CASSLEAGGPNEQFF
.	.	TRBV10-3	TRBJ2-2	TGTGCCACAGTAGGAGGATCCGGGGAGCTGTTTTTT	CATVGGSGELFF
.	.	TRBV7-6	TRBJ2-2	TGTGCCAGCAGCTTAGCTGACCTAGCGCCCGGGGAGCTGTTTTTT	CASSLADLAPGELFF
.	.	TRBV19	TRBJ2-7	TGTGCCAGTAGTATAGCGTTGGGCCGCTACGAGCAGTACTTC	CASSIALGRYEQYF
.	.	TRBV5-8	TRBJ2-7	TGTGCCAGCAGCTTCGGTCTTACCTACGAGCAGTACTTC	CASSFGLTYEQYF
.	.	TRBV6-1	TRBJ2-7	TGTGCCAGCAGGACGGAGCAGGGCTGGATCTACGAGCAGTACTTC	CASRTEQGWIYEQYF
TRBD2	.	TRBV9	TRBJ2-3	TGTGCCAGCAGCAAAATCGGGGGACTAGCTTCAGATACGCAGTATTTT	CASSKIGGLASDTQYF
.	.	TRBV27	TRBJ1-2	TGTGCCAGCGGGCCGGGGGGGGCGAAAGGCTACACCTTC	CASGPGGAKGYTF
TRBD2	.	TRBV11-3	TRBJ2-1	TGTGCCAGCAGCTTAGGGTTAGCTAGCGGGAGTACTGAGCAGTTCTTC	CASSLGLASGSTEQFF
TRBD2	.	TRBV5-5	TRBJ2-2	TGTGCCAGCAGCTTGGTCGGGCGGGGGTCCGTCGGGGAGCTGTTTTTT	CASSLVGRGSVGELFF
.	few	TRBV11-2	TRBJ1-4	TGTGCCAGCAGCTTAGGGACAGCAACTAATGAAAAACTGTTTTTT	CASSLGTATNEKLFF